One and the same sample provided the 20 T cell receptor beta chains below, sequenced in a study of blood T cell repertoires in COVID-19. This table comes from immunoSEQ multiplex PCR, and its TCRdb copy is limited to in-frame clones, with some not included. Here the sample spans 85,000 to 100,000 clones, roughly 80% being singletons. The sample was peripheral blood. The receptors stem from a man aged 45 to 65 who had recovered from COVID-19.

The chain has TRBV11-2 and TRBJ2-7; no clear D. CDR1 and CDR2 (germline): SGHAT, FQNNGV. The CDR3 is 13 residues long. Trimming pared 2 bases from V and 3 bases from J, leaving 8 bases between. The CDR3 here is CASSLPSDYEQYF. The CDR3 DNA is TGTGCCAGCAGCTTACCTAGTGACTACGAGCAGTACTTC.

The chain combines TRBV6-5 with TRBJ2-1; possible D gene TRBD1, 6 bases. Germline CDR1 MNHEY, CDR2 SVGAGI. The CDR3 has 15 residues. Between the trimmed V and J ends, which lost 10 bases and 2 bases, there was a span of 18 bases. CDR3 loop: CATARGVGAYNEQFF. The CDR3 DNA reads TGTGCCACCGCCAGGGGTGTGGGAGCCTACAATGAGCAGTTCTTC.

This chain links TRBV29-1 with TRBJ2-1; D may be TRBD2 (5 bases). V shed 8 bases and J shed 2 bases, with 19 bases lying between them. The germline V gene has CDR1 SQVTM and CDR2 ANQGSEA. This CDR3 has 15 amino acids. This CDR3 is CSTTPTRGPYNEQFF. CDR3 nucleotide sequence: TGCAGCACCACTCCAACCCGGGGTCCCTACAATGAGCAGTTCTTC.

This clone turned up a few times. This chain joins TRBV5-1 and TRBJ2-7; 9 bases are a match to TRBD2. Per the germline V gene, CDR1 is SGHRS and CDR2 is YFSETQ. This CDR3 has 15 amino acids. V shed 10 bases and J 6 bases; nucleotides not matched to a gene: 17. The CDR3 spells CARRLAGGGGIEQYF. CDR3 sequence (DNA): TGCGCCCGCCGCTTGGCGGGCGGGGGGGGGATCGAGCAGTACTTC.

This sequence joins TRBV11-2 and TRBJ2-3, with D tentatively TRBD2 (6 bases). CDR1 is SGHAT, CDR2 FQNNGV, per germline. This CDR3 is built from 15 residues. Trimming pared 5 bases from V and 0 bases from J, leaving 12 bases between. The CDR3 here is CASSPRGASTDTQYF. The CDR3 nucleotides read TGTGCCAGCAGCCCCCGCGGGGCTAGCACAGATACGCAGTATTTT.

This clone turned up a few times. The chain is built from TRBV14 and TRBJ2-3; unclear D gene. Germline V gene data show CDR1 as SGHDN and CDR2 as FVKESK. The CDR3 length is 17 residues. The ends were cut back, 3 bases at V and 2 bases at J, with 18 bases in the middle. This CDR3 reads CASSHDVKTTYTDTQYF. DNA for the CDR3: TGTGCCAGCAGCCACGATGTCAAGACAACTTACACAGATACGCAGTATTTT.

The rearrangement uses TRBV6-5 and TRBJ2-3, with 7 bases identical to TRBD1. V lost 9 bases and J lost 3; bases outside the gene matches: 6. The CDR3 runs 13 residues. Germline V gene sequence: CDR1 MNHEY, CDR2 SVGAGI. The CDR3 DNA is TGTGCCAGTAAACTACAGGGGACAGATACGCAGTATTTT. Amino acids: CASKLQGTDTQYF.

This chain connects TRBV15 to TRBJ2-7; 7 bases map to TRBD1. The J segment lost 3 bases and the V segment lost 3 bases, leaving 5 bases of the junction unmatched. Germline V CDR1 and CDR2: LNHNV, YYDKDF (reference sequence). The CDR3 covers 14 residues. CDR3 in DNA: TGTGCCACCAGCAGTTCCAGGGGGAACTACGAGCAGTACTTC. Its translation: CATSSSRGNYEQYF.

V is TRBV6-5 and J is TRBJ1-2, with 8 bases lining up with TRBD1. J was trimmed by 8 bases and V by 4 bases; bases with no gene match: 9. The CDR3 is 14 amino acids. The germline V gene encodes CDR1 MNHEY and CDR2 SVGAGI. As DNA, the CDR3 is TGTGCCAGCAGTTCTCCCGGACAGGGAGGAGGCTACACCTTC. This codes for CASSSPGQGGGYTF.

This chain joins TRBV6-5 and TRBJ1-2; 9 bases agree with TRBD1. After removal of 8 bases from V and 3 bases from J, the junction contained 7 bases not matched to a gene. From germline, CDR1 is MNHEY and CDR2 SVGAGI. This CDR3 is built from 14 residues. CDR3 sequence: CASAGTGIDYGYTF. The CDR3 bases are TGTGCCAGCGCTGGGACAGGGATTGACTATGGCTACACCTTC.

The V call is TRBV7-9, the J call TRBJ1-5; 10 positions match TRBD1. This CDR3 region has 14 residues. CDR1 is SEHNR and CDR2 is FQNEAQ in the germline V gene (reference sequence). J lost 7 bases, V lost 5 bases, and 5 bases had no gene match. CDR3 DNA sequence: TGTGCCAGCAGCCCCGGACAGGGGGGGCAGCCCCAGCATTTT. Its protein product is CASSPGQGGQPQHF.

The CDR3 loop is CASGTSALNEQFF. CDR3 sequence (DNA): TGTGCCAGCGGGACTAGCGCTTTGAATGAGCAGTTCTTC. The chain uses TRBV7-3 and TRBJ2-1; 10 bases match TRBD2. With 8 bases clipped from V and 7 bases from J, the junction kept 5 bases outside the gene matches. The CDR3 is 13 amino acids. Germline V gives CDR1 SGHTA, CDR2 FQGTGA.

This clone is a singleton in its sample. The V and J genes are TRBV19 and TRBJ2-4; D unclear. The CDR3 is 16 amino acids. Per the germline V gene, CDR1 is LNHDA and CDR2 is SQIVND (reference sequence). V was trimmed by 8 bases and J by 0 bases, leaving 17 bases between them. CDR3 nucleotides: TGTGCCAGTTCTGTGTCATACAGTATAGCCAAAAACATTCAGTACTTC. Protein sequence: CASSVSYSIAKNIQYF.

A single count supports this clone. This chain connects TRBV5-1 to TRBJ2-7, with TRBD1 as a possible D gene (5 bases). The V gene lost 1 base and the J gene lost 2 bases, with 16 bases spanning the gap. This CDR3 contains 16 residues. Germline CDR1 and CDR2: SGHRS and YFSETQ. CDR3 coding DNA: TGCGCCAGCAGCTTGACTCAGGGCCGTTCGGCCTACGAGCAGTACTTC. Translation: CASSLTQGRSAYEQYF.

V is TRBV7-2 and J is TRBJ1-5; D not certain. Germline CDR1 and CDR2: SGHTA and FQGNSA. This CDR3 spans 14 amino acids. Trimming took off 4 bases at V and 1 base at J, with 8 bases between the two ends. In nucleotides, the CDR3 is TGTGCCAGCAGCTCCGGACTGAGCAATCAGCCCCAGCATTTT. Translation gives CASSSGLSNQPQHF.

The chain couples TRBV11-2 to TRBJ2-7; TRBD2 matches 11 bases. Germline CDR1 is SGHAT and CDR2 is FQNNGV. The CDR3 has 15 amino acids. Unmatched junction bases numbered 5, after V lost 3 bases and J lost 4 bases. CDR3 DNA sequence: TGTGCCAGCAGCTTCCGACTAGCGGGACCGTACGAGCAGTACTTC. As protein: CASSFRLAGPYEQYF.

This chain connects TRBV9 to TRBJ1-2; D uncertain. CDR3 length: 14 residues. Trimming pared 1 base from V and 1 base from J, leaving 8 bases between. Germline V CDR1 and CDR2: SGDLS, YYNGEE. The CDR3 loop reads CASSVQSINYGYTF. CDR3 nucleotides: TGTGCCAGCAGCGTACAGTCAATTAACTATGGCTACACCTTC.

The V call is TRBV3-1 (or the pseudogene TRBV3-2), the J call TRBJ1-2; 9 nucleotides align to TRBD1. Trimming removed 3 bases from V and 3 bases from J; junction bases left unmatched: 5. CDR1 is LGHDT and CDR2 is YNNKEL in the germline V gene (reference sequence). The CDR3 consists of 15 residues. The CDR3 reads CASSHDRGTDYGYTF. The CDR3 bases are TGTGCCAGCAGCCATGACAGGGGGACAGACTATGGCTACACCTTC.

The chain employs TRBV7-2 and TRBJ2-3, with 14 bases lining up with TRBD2. The V gene end was trimmed by 3 bases and the J gene end by 5 bases; junction bases not matched to a gene: 7. Germline assignment: CDR1 SGHTA and CDR2 FQGNSA. This CDR3 is built from 17 residues. CDR3 DNA sequence: TGTGCCAGCAGCTTTGGACTAGCGGGAGGCCACCTAGATACGCAGTATTTT. It specifies CASSFGLAGGHLDTQYF. Combining the CDR3 with reference TRBV7-2 and TRBJ2-3 gives the whole variable domain GAGVSQSPSNKVTEKGKDVELRCDPISGHTALYWYRQSLGQGLEFLIYFQGNSAPDKSGLPSDRFSAERTGGSVSTLTIQRTQQEDSAVYLCASSFGLAGGHLDTQYFGPGTRLTVL.

The chain joins TRBV3-1 (or the pseudogene TRBV3-2) to TRBJ1-3; D unclear. The CDR3 has 13 residues. Trimming removed 4 bases from V and 4 bases from J, with 8 bases in between. Germline V CDR1 and CDR2: LGHDT, YNNKEL (reference sequence). The chain's CDR3 is CASSPSGGNTIYF. CDR3 DNA sequence: TGTGCCAGCAGCCCTAGCGGAGGAAACACCATATATTTT.